The 5 T cell receptor beta chains given below trace back to one sample, sequenced in a study of OX40 agonist ivuxolimab in advanced cancers. This table comes from immunoSEQ multiplex PCR, and its TCRdb copy is limited to in-frame clones, with some not included. In the table there are approximately 94,000 clones, 89% of which are singletons. Material: CD4+ or CD8+ T cells sorted from blood, obtained in a trial of the OX40 agonist ivuxolimab. These receptors came from an adult with an advanced solid tumor such as melanoma, head and neck, liver or kidney cancer.

J is TRBJ2-7 and V is TRBV5-1; D remains unclear. The CDR3 consists of 12 residues. V lost 1 base and J 3 bases, leaving 5 bases between the germline ends. Germline-derived CDR1 and CDR2 are SGHRS and YFSETQ. CDR3 protein: CASSLTDYEQYF. The CDR3 DNA sequence: TGCGCCAGCAGCTTGACAGACTACGAGCAGTACTTC.

The chain carries TRBV6-5 and TRBJ1-2, with 8 bases lining up with TRBD1. The CDR3 runs 14 residues. Germline CDR1 and CDR2: MNHEY and SVGAGI. Losses at the gene ends were 2 bases for V and 7 bases for J; bases not matched to a gene: 6. The CDR3 coding sequence is TGTGCCAGCAGTTACCGTACAGGGGGGGGTGGCTACACCTTC. It encodes CASSYRTGGGGYTF.

With regard to this clone: In the same sample, other DNA sequences code for this CDR3. V and J are TRBV5-1 and TRBJ1-2; D is undetermined. V gave up 1 base and J gave up 8 bases, with 12 bases separating them. This CDR3 is 13 amino acids long. Germline lookup yields CDR1 SGHRS and CDR2 YFSETQ. CDR3 nucleotides: TGCGCCAGCAGCTTGACCTGGCCGGGGGGCTACACCTTC. Residues: CASSLTWPGGYTF.

The gene calls are TRBV2 and TRBJ2-7, with a possible D match to TRBD2 (7 bases). The V gene lost 3 bases and the J gene lost 6 bases, with 18 bases spanning the gap. The CDR3 is 15 residues long. The germline CDR1 and CDR2 sequences are SNHLY and FYNNEI. CDR3 in DNA: TGTGCCAGCAGTGATTTATTAGGGGGGGCTGGCGAGCAGTACTTC. Its protein product is CASSDLLGGAGEQYF.

The V and J genes are TRBV2 and TRBJ1-5; 9 bases align to TRBD1. The trim removed 6 bases at V and 4 bases at J, leaving 4 bases unmatched. CDR1 and CDR2 from the germline V gene are SNHLY and FYNNEI. The CDR3 has 14 residues. The CDR3 sequence: CASRPGTGNQPQHF. The CDR3 DNA follows: TGTGCCAGCAGGCCCGGGACAGGGAATCAGCCCCAGCATTTT.